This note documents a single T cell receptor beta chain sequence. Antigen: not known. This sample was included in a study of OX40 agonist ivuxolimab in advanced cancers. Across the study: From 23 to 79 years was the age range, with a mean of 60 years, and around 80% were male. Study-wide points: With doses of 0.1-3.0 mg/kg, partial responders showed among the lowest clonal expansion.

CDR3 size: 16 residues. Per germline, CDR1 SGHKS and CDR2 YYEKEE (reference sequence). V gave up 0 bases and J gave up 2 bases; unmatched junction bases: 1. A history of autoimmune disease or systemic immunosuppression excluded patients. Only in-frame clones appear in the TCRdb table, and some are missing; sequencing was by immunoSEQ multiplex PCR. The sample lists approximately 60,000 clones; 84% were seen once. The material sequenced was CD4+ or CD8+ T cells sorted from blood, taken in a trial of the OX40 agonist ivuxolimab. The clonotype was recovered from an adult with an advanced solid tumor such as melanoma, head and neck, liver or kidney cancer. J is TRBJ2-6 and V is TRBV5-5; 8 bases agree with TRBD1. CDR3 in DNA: TGTGCCAGCAGCTTGGACAGGGGGGCTGGGGCCAACGTCCTGACTTTC. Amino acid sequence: CASSLDRGAGANVLTF.